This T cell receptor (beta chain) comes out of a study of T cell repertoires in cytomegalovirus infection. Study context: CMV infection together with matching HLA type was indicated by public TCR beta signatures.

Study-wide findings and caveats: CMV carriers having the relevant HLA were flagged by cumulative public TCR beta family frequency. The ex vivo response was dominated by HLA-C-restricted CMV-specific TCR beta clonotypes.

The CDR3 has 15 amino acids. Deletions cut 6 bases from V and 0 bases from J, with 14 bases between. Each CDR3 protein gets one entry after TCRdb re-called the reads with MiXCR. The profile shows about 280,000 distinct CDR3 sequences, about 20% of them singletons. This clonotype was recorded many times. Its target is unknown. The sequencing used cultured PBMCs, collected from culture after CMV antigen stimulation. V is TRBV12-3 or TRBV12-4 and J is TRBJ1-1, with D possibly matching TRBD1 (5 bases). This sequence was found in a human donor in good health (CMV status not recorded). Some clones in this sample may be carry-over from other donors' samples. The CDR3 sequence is CASSSPGRMNTEAFF. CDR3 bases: TGTGCCAGCAGCTCCCCGGGACGGATGAACACTGAAGCTTTCTTT.